This T cell receptor beta chain comes out of a study of beta chain features in type 1 diabetes. Whole-study results and caveats: TCRB CDR3s were moderately but significantly shorter in Type 1 diabetes patients in all four CD4+ subsets.

Expressed TCRB transcripts were sequenced, since all the RNA that had been isolated was reverse transcribed. The data were produced by immunoSEQ multiplex PCR, yet TCRdb's version contains in-frame clones alone and is incomplete. The sample contains about 340,000 clones, 9.3% of which appear only once. Germline values: CDR1 SGDLS, CDR2 YYNGEE. V lost 4 bases, J lost 0 bases, and 18 bases lay in between. The CDR3 has 17 residues. Points on this clone: The antigen is unknown.

Sequencing input: central memory CD4+ T cells from blood. The chain joins TRBV9 to TRBJ2-3; D may correspond to TRBD1 or TRBD2 (5 bases each). The source is a man between 25 and 39 years old with type 1 diabetes. The CDR3 spells CASSPGRGFPSTDTQYF. The CDR3 coding sequence is TGTGCCAGCAGCCCGGGTCGGGGCTTCCCTAGCACAGATACGCAGTATTTT.